Below are 30 T cell receptor beta chains sequenced from a single sample in a study of Graves' ophthalmopathy and Graves' hyperthyroidism. Amplified TCR beta CDR3 regions were obtained using RNA transcripts as template. RT-PCR with HTBI primers came first, then second-round multiplex PCR. TCRdb re-called the multiplex PCR reads through MiXCR, storing one row per CDR3 protein. The sample yields about 640,000 distinct CDR3 sequences, roughly 41% seen once. Sequenced sample: peripheral blood. Receptor source: an adult man with Graves' ophthalmopathy.

This clonotype has ten or more counts. The CDR3 DNA reads TGTGCCACCAGCATCGGTCAGGGTGGACAGCCCCAGCATTTT. Protein product: CATSIGQGGQPQHF. This chain joins TRBV15 and TRBJ1-5; tentatively, D is TRBD1 (5 bases). This CDR3 has 14 amino acids. V was pared by 4 bases and J by 7 bases, with 14 bases between. In germline, CDR1 is LNHNV, CDR2 YYDKDF (reference sequence).

This chain joins TRBV18 and TRBJ2-7; TRBD1 might be the D (5 bases). Deletions cut 3 bases from V and 6 bases from J, with 12 bases between. Germline V gene sequence: CDR1 KGHSH, CDR2 LQKENI. The CDR3 totals 13 residues. The CDR3 protein is CASSPPQGGEQYF. For the CDR3, the DNA is TGTGCCAGCTCACCCCCTCAGGGTGGCGAGCAGTACTTC.

Ten or more counts support this clonotype. The chain couples TRBV2 to TRBJ1-1; D not resolved. Trimming cost V 8 bases and J 0 bases, with 13 bases left between them. CDR3 length: 14 residues. Germline-derived CDR1 and CDR2 are SNHLY and FYNNEI. The DNA of the CDR3 is TGTGCCAGCTGCGAGAATATTATGAACACTGAAGCTTTCTTT. Translating gives CASCENIMNTEAFF.

Notes on this clonotype: A much larger clone differs by one base, so this may be a read error. The V gene is TRBV25-1, the J gene TRBJ2-5; D is undetermined. This CDR3 comprises 11 residues. CDR1 and CDR2 from the germline V gene are MGHDK and SYGVNS. The germline V and J ends were trimmed by 3 bases and 7 bases, with 6 bases remaining between them. CDR3 in DNA: TGTGCCAGCAGTGATGGAGTGACCCAGTACTTC. Its protein product is CASSDGVTQYF.

The chain recombines TRBV29-1 with TRBJ1-1, with TRBD1 as a possible D gene (5 bases). Trimming shortened V by 8 bases and J by 4 bases, and 14 bases separated the two germline ends. CDR1 SQVTM and CDR2 ANQGSEA come from the germline V gene. The CDR3 totals 12 residues. The chain's CDR3 is CSLGALGTEAFF. The CDR3 DNA reads as TGCAGCTTAGGGGCCCTGGGCACTGAAGCTTTCTTT.

This clonotype was observed many times. In nucleotides, the CDR3 is TGCAGTGCTAGGGCCAGTAATCAGCCCCAGCATTTT. It yields the protein CSARASNQPQHF. This chain joins TRBV20-1 and TRBJ1-5; no definite D call. This CDR3 comprises 12 residues. CDR1 is DFQATT, CDR2 SNEGSKA, per germline (reference sequence). The V and J ends lost 3 bases and 4 bases respectively, with 7 bases between them.

This clonotype appeared once. The genes are TRBV29-1 and TRBJ1-4, with 8 bases lining up with TRBD1. Germline V gene data show CDR1 as SQVTM and CDR2 as ANQGSEA. V was clipped by 6 bases and J by 6 bases; unmatched bases: 6. The CDR3 is made up of 13 amino acids. The CDR3 region is CSVRTGRDEKLFF. The CDR3 DNA follows: TGCAGCGTGCGGACAGGGCGGGATGAAAAACTGTTTTTT.

This clonotype was counted only a few times. This rearrangement joins TRBV6-6 to TRBJ2-7; D perhaps matches TRBD1 (6 bases). The CDR3 covers 14 residues. The V and J ends lost 7 bases and 1 base respectively, with 14 bases between them. Germline V CDR1 and CDR2: MNHNY, SVGAGI (reference sequence). The CDR3 nucleotides are TGTGCCAGCACCCGGGACACCGGATCCTACGAGCAGTACTTC. Its translation: CASTRDTGSYEQYF.

The chain joins TRBV19 to TRBJ2-5; TRBD2 aligns across 7 bases. After removal of 6 bases from V and 7 bases from J, the junction contained 11 bases not matched to a gene. The germline V gene encodes CDR1 LNHDA and CDR2 SQIVND (reference sequence). The CDR3 has 14 amino acids. The chain's CDR3 is CASSDTSARGTQYF. The DNA of the CDR3 is TGTGCCAGTAGCGATACTAGCGCCCGTGGGACCCAGTACTTC.

In this sample, this clonotype turned up a few times. With a much larger clone just one base away, this may be a read error. The V and J genes are TRBV2 and TRBJ1-4; 11 positions agree with TRBD1. The CDR3 length is 15 residues. CDR1 is SNHLY, CDR2 FYNNEI, per germline. Here the CDR3 reads CASNGQGATNEKLVF. In DNA, the CDR3 is TGTGCCAGCAATGGACAGGGGGCGACTAATGAAAAACTGGTTTTT. Drawing the rest from reference TRBV2 and TRBJ1-4, the complete variable domain is EPEVTQTPSHQVTQMGQEVILRCVPISNHLYFYWYRQILGQKVEFLVSFYNNEISEKSEIFDDQFSVERPDGSNFTLKIRSTKLEDSAMYFCASNGQGATNEKLVFGSGTQLSVL.

The table lists this clonotype with many counts. Here the CDR3 reads CATSDSDREGQTQYF. DNA for the CDR3: TGTGCCACCAGTGATTCGGACAGGGAAGGACAGACCCAGTACTTC. The gene calls are TRBV24-1 and TRBJ2-5; 8 bases are a match to TRBD1. Germline CDR1 and CDR2: KGHDR and SFDVKD. This CDR3 is built from 15 residues. Trimming at V came to 2 bases and at J to 6 bases, leaving 7 bases not matched to a gene.

The chain recombines TRBV29-1 with TRBJ1-2; possible D gene TRBD1, 5 bases. The CDR3 is 13 amino acids. V dropped 4 bases and J dropped 2 bases, with 11 bases sitting between them. Looked up from germline, CDR1 is SQVTM and CDR2 is ANQGSEA. CDR3 in DNA: TGCAGCGTTGGGGGGGGTGCGAACTATGGCTACACCTTC. This encodes CSVGGGANYGYTF.

The chain is built from TRBV29-1 and TRBJ1-2, with 7 nucleotides matching TRBD1. Losses at the gene ends were 5 bases for V and 4 bases for J; bases not matched to a gene: 4. This CDR3 has 12 residues. Germline lookup yields CDR1 SQVTM and CDR2 ANQGSEA. CDR3 in amino acids: CSVRTGGYGYTF. The CDR3 nucleotides are TGCAGCGTTCGGACAGGCGGCTATGGCTACACCTTC.

The gene calls are TRBV30 and TRBJ2-7; no definite D call. With 4 bases removed from V and 5 bases from J, the gap between germline ends came to 12 bases. This CDR3 comprises 12 residues. Germline values: CDR1 GTSNPN, CDR2 SVGIG (reference sequence). The CDR3 loop is CAWTDIDDEQYF. In DNA, the CDR3 is TGTGCCTGGACTGATATTGATGACGAGCAGTACTTC.

In this sample, this clonotype turned up a few times. This chain uses TRBV20-1 with TRBJ2-5; D call uncertain. CDR3 length: 14 residues. Trimming took 3 bases from V and 1 from J, leaving 12 bases between them. The V gene's germline CDR1 is DFQATT and CDR2 SNEGSKA (reference sequence). CDR3 amino acids: CSASTLARQETQYF. The CDR3 DNA reads as TGCAGTGCTAGTACACTCGCCCGCCAAGAGACCCAGTACTTC.

This clonotype appeared many times. CDR3 DNA: TGTGCCAGCAGAGCGGATCGAGAAAAACTGTTTTTT. Translation gives CASRADREKLFF. This rearrangement joins TRBV12-3 or TRBV12-4 to TRBJ1-4; no clear D. CDR3 length: 12 residues. V was pared by 6 bases and J by 8 bases, with 10 bases between.

The chain recombines TRBV29-1 with TRBJ2-2; TRBD1 is a possible D gene (5 bases). CDR1 is SQVTM, CDR2 ANQGSEA, per germline. The CDR3 consists of 14 residues. The CDR3 region has the DNA TGCAGTGCTAGACGTGACAGCTCCGCCGGGGAGCTGTTTTTT. Translation gives CSARRDSSAGELFF.

This clonotype was counted at least ten times. This chain uses TRBV7-8 with TRBJ2-2, with D perhaps TRBD1 (5 bases). Germline lookup yields CDR1 SGHVS and CDR2 FQNEAQ. CDR3 length: 13 amino acids. V was pared by 7 bases and J by 6 bases, with 12 bases between. The CDR3: CASTKGWAGELFF. For the CDR3, the DNA is TGTGCCAGCACCAAGGGGTGGGCCGGGGAGCTGTTTTTT.

This rearrangement joins TRBV10-3 to TRBJ1-6, with a possible D match to TRBD1 (5 bases). CDR3 size: 14 residues. Germline V lookup: CDR1 ENHRY, CDR2 SYGVKD. The V and J ends lost 3 bases and 12 bases respectively, with 15 bases between them. The CDR3 reads CAISETGGTLPLHF. Here the CDR3 DNA reads TGTGCCATCAGTGAAACGGGGGGTACTTTACCCCTCCACTTT.

The V and J genes are TRBV20-1 and TRBJ2-7; 7 positions agree with TRBD1. This CDR3 region has 13 residues. The trim removed 0 bases at V and 5 bases at J, leaving 4 bases unmatched. In germline, CDR1 is DFQATT, CDR2 SNEGSKA (reference sequence). Here the CDR3 DNA reads TGCAGTGCTAGAGATGGAAGGGGGCACGAGCAGTACTTC. It specifies CSARDGRGHEQYF.

This chain links TRBV7-8 with TRBJ2-5; 9 bases fit TRBD1. Trimming took 5 bases from V and 2 from J; bases not matched to a gene: 6. The germline gives CDR1 SGHVS, CDR2 FQNEAQ. The CDR3 has 15 amino acids. The CDR3 protein is CASSVAGQGQETQYF. Here the CDR3 DNA reads TGTGCCAGCAGCGTTGCGGGACAGGGACAAGAGACCCAGTACTTC.

This clonotype was detected ten times or more. The CDR3 DNA reads TGTGCCAGCAGCTCCTCAAGGAATGAAAAACTGTTTTTT. Its translation is CASSSSRNEKLFF. The V gene is TRBV7-9, the J gene TRBJ1-4; D unresolved. The germline CDR1 and CDR2 sequences are SEHNR and FQNEAQ (reference sequence). This CDR3 has 13 amino acids. V gave up 4 bases and J gave up 5 bases, with 8 bases separating them.

As for this clonotype: A much larger clone lies one base from this, so it may be a read error. V gene TRBV10-3 combines with J gene TRBJ2-7; D is ambiguous. The CDR3 is 13 amino acids. Germline V gene lookup returns CDR1 ENHRY and CDR2 SYGVKD. V was clipped by 5 bases and J by 8 bases, with 16 bases between them. The CDR3 DNA is TGTGCCATCAGTCCCCGGACGGATCTTAAGCAGTACTTC. Its protein is CAISPRTDLKQYF.

V is TRBV4-1 and J is TRBJ1-1; D unclear. Trimming took 0 bases from V and 5 from J, leaving 10 bases between them. The CDR3 has 14 amino acids. Looked up from germline, CDR1 is MGHRA and CDR2 is YSYEKL. CDR3: CASSQDWGGTEAFF. The DNA of the CDR3 is TGCGCCAGCAGCCAAGATTGGGGTGGGACTGAAGCTTTCTTT.

This clonotype was observed many times. The chain carries TRBV12-3 or TRBV12-4 and TRBJ1-6; TRBD1 matches at 8 bases. The length of the CDR3 is 14 residues. J gave up 13 bases and V 4 bases, and 9 bases lay outside the gene matches. The CDR3 nucleotides read TGTGCCAGCAGTTCCGGGACAGGTTTTTCCCCCCTCCACTTT. It specifies CASSSGTGFSPLHF.

The chain carries TRBV29-1 and TRBJ2-7; TRBD1 matches at 9 bases. Germline values: CDR1 SQVTM, CDR2 ANQGSEA. Losses at the gene ends were 8 bases for V and 7 bases for J; bases not matched to a gene: 3. The CDR3 is 10 residues long. The chain's CDR3 is CSIGQGEQYF. The CDR3 DNA follows: TGCAGCATCGGACAGGGGGAGCAGTACTTC.

This chain uses TRBV12-3 or TRBV12-4 with TRBJ2-5; tentative D call: TRBD2 (7 bases). This CDR3 has 14 residues. The V and J ends lost 6 bases and 8 bases respectively, with 19 bases between them. CDR3 protein: CASSSWREGETQYF. CDR3 DNA: TGTGCCAGCAGCTCTTGGAGGGAGGGGGAAACCCAGTACTTC.

The chain carries TRBV25-1 and TRBJ1-1, with unresolved D. Germline V CDR1 and CDR2: MGHDK, SYGVNS. The V gene lost 11 bases and the J gene lost 3 bases, with 22 bases spanning the gap. The CDR3 is 15 amino acids. CDR3 DNA sequence: TGTGCCTGGAGTCCTCACCGGACTCTGTACACTGAAGCTTTCTTT. Translating it yields CAWSPHRTLYTEAFF. Filled out from reference TRBV25-1 and TRBJ1-1, the complete variable domain reads EADIYQTPRYLVIGTGKKITLECSQTMGHDKMYWYQQDPGMELHLIHYSYGVNSTEKGDLSSESTVSRIRTEHFPLTLESARPSHTSQYLCAWSPHRTLYTEAFFGQGTRLTVV.

J is TRBJ2-2 and V is TRBV7-9; 7 positions agree with TRBD2. The CDR3 runs 14 residues. The germline gives CDR1 SEHNR, CDR2 FQNEAQ (reference sequence). Unmatched junction bases numbered 4, after V lost 3 bases and J lost 6 bases. The CDR3 nucleotides read TGTGCCAGCAGCTTGGGGCGGGAGTCCGGGGAGCTGTTTTTT. It is translated as CASSLGRESGELFF.

This clonotype was seen a handful of times. Mismatch with germline at one junction end may stem from a read error. The gene calls are TRBV5-1 and TRBJ2-2; TRBD1 aligns across 7 bases. The CDR3 sequence is 15 residues long. The germline CDR1 and CDR2 sequences are SGHRS and YFSETQ. The CDR3 protein is CASSHRQGYTGELFF. The CDR3, as DNA: TGTGCCAGCAGCCATCGACAGGGCTACACCGGGGAGCTGTTTTTT.